The 25 T cell receptor beta chains presented below share a single source sample, sequenced in a study of OX40 agonist ivuxolimab in advanced cancers. Libraries were prepared by immunoSEQ multiplex PCR; TCRdb keeps only in-frame clonotypes and omits some of them. The table has roughly 30,000 clones, 90% seen once. This specimen was CD4+ or CD8+ T cells sorted from blood, taken in a trial of the OX40 agonist ivuxolimab. These receptors were obtained from an adult with an advanced solid tumor such as melanoma, head and neck, liver or kidney cancer.

This clone appeared a single time. The chain combines TRBV28 with TRBJ1-4, with 7 bases identical to TRBD1. Trimming cost V 5 bases and J 1 base; bases outside gene matches: 4. Germline V gene sequence: CDR1 MDHEN, CDR2 SYDVKM. This CDR3 comprises 15 residues. The CDR3 region has the DNA TGTGCCAGCAGTCAGTACAGGGGAACTAATGAAAAACTGTTTTTT. It specifies CASSQYRGTNEKLFF. The full variable domain, in which reference TRBV28 and TRBJ1-4 provide the parts outside the CDR3, is DVKVTQSSRYLVKRTGEKVFLECVQDMDHENMFWYRQDPGLGLRLIYFSYDVKMKEKGDIPEGYSVSREKKERFSLILESASTNQTSMYLCASSQYRGTNEKLFFGSGTQLSVL.

This clone was recorded once. The gene calls are TRBV10-3 and TRBJ2-7; D might be TRBD1 or TRBD2, each matching 5 bases. The germline V gene encodes CDR1 ENHRY and CDR2 SYGVKD. V was trimmed by 8 bases and J by 3 bases, leaving 11 bases between them. This CDR3 region has 12 residues. The CDR3 is CAIGPGGYEQYF. CDR3 DNA: TGTGCCATCGGACCTGGGGGCTACGAGCAGTACTTC.

V usage is TRBV5-1 and J usage is TRBJ2-7, with 8 nucleotides matching TRBD1. CDR3 length: 14 residues. V shed 4 bases, J shed 2 bases, and the junction held 5 bases outside the gene matches. Germline CDR1 is SGHRS and CDR2 is YFSETQ. CDR3 in amino acids: CASSLRGPTYEQYF. CDR3 DNA: TGCGCCAGCAGCCTCAGGGGGCCCACCTACGAGCAGTACTTC.

The chain joins TRBV9 to TRBJ2-5, with 7 bases lining up with TRBD1. Germline V lookup: CDR1 SGDLS, CDR2 YYNGEE. The CDR3 totals 15 residues. V lost 0 bases and J lost 2; bases outside the gene matches: 4. The CDR3 loop reads CASSVGGQPQETQYF. CDR3 sequence (DNA): TGTGCCAGCAGCGTAGGGGGACAGCCACAAGAGACCCAGTACTTC.

The sample holds one count of this clone. The CDR3 region is CAWKHGGGGEKLFF. CDR3 bases: TGTGCCTGGAAACACGGTGGGGGCGGGGAAAAACTGTTTTTT. The chain recombines TRBV30 with TRBJ1-4; maybe TRBD1 (6 bases). V lost 4 bases, J lost 8 bases, and 17 bases lay in between. The CDR3 runs 14 residues. Germline values: CDR1 GTSNPN, CDR2 SVGIG (reference sequence).

For the CDR3, the DNA is TGTGCCAGCAGCTTCGGATCCGGGACGGCCATTTTCAATGAGCAGTTCTTC. Its translation: CASSFGSGTAIFNEQFF. The V gene is TRBV5-4, the J gene TRBJ2-1; D tentatively reads TRBD1 or TRBD2 (5 bases each). The V and J ends lost 2 bases and 6 bases respectively, with 21 bases between them. Germline assignment: CDR1 SGHNT and CDR2 YYREEE (reference sequence). The CDR3 sequence is 17 residues long.

The V and J genes are TRBV27 and TRBJ2-5, with D unclear. The CDR3 covers 16 residues. Germline-derived CDR1 and CDR2 are MNHEY and SMNVEV (reference sequence). The V gene lost 5 bases and the J gene lost 0 bases, with 16 bases spanning the gap. CDR3 nucleotides: TGTGCCAGCAGTAAGCGACACATTTACTACCAAGAGACCCAGTACTTC. Its protein is CASSKRHIYYQETQYF.

This chain connects TRBV19 to TRBJ1-1, with D perhaps matching TRBD1 (5 bases). CDR3 length: 12 residues. V dropped 6 bases and J dropped 4 bases, with 9 bases sitting between them. Looked up from germline, CDR1 is LNHDA and CDR2 is SQIVND (reference sequence). The CDR3 nucleotides are TGTGCCAGTAGGTCTGGGGGCACTGAAGCTTTCTTT. It is translated as CASRSGGTEAFF.

The gene calls are TRBV6-6 and TRBJ2-1; D is unclear. Germline-derived CDR1 and CDR2 are MNHNY and SVGAGI (reference sequence). Trimming took off 0 bases at V and 6 bases at J, with 6 bases between the two ends. This CDR3 region has 13 residues. The CDR3 coding sequence is TGTGCCAGCAGTTACTCGGAAAGCAATGAGCAGTTCTTC. Its protein is CASSYSESNEQFF.

The V gene is TRBV28, the J gene TRBJ2-1, with 13 bases lining up with TRBD2. The germline gives CDR1 MDHEN, CDR2 SYDVKM. CDR3 length: 17 residues. V lost 4 bases and J lost 0; bases outside the gene matches: 3. CDR3 coding DNA: TGTGCCAGCAGTTGGGGGACTAGCGGGAACTCCTACAATGAGCAGTTCTTC. Translation gives CASSWGTSGNSYNEQFF.

CDR3 DNA sequence: TGTGCCAGCAGCTTGTCACAGGGAATCCCTGAAGCTTTCTTT. It encodes CASSLSQGIPEAFF. The chain employs TRBV5-5 and TRBJ1-1; D may be TRBD1 (6 bases). Trimming stripped 1 base from V and 6 bases from J, with 13 bases between. Looked up from germline, CDR1 is SGHKS and CDR2 is YYEKEE (reference sequence). This CDR3 contains 14 residues.

The chain employs TRBV4-2 and TRBJ2-2; D is possibly TRBD1 (5 bases). CDR1 is LGHNA, CDR2 YNFKEQ, per germline. V lost 6 bases, J lost 2 bases, and 7 bases lay in between. This CDR3 contains 13 residues. CDR3 in amino acids: CASRRGNTGELFF. CDR3 DNA: TGTGCCAGCAGAAGGGGAAACACCGGGGAGCTGTTTTTT.

V usage is TRBV30 and J usage is TRBJ1-4; D unclear. V lost 0 bases, J lost 7 bases, and 12 bases lay in between. Germline V gene lookup returns CDR1 GTSNPN and CDR2 SVGIG (reference sequence). The CDR3 has 14 amino acids. The CDR3 DNA reads TGTGCCTGGAGTGTCTCCCCCGCGGGTGAAAAACTGTTTTTT. It translates to CAWSVSPAGEKLFF.

The rearrangement links TRBV27 to TRBJ2-3; TRBD1 is a possible D gene (5 bases). Trimming pared 4 bases from V and 2 bases from J, leaving 16 bases between. Germline loops: CDR1 MNHEY, CDR2 SMNVEV (reference sequence). This CDR3 has 16 residues. The CDR3 reads CASSSLVAGFTDTQYF. Written as DNA, the CDR3 is TGTGCCAGCAGTTCCCTCGTTGCAGGGTTCACAGATACGCAGTATTTT.

This chain uses TRBV9 with TRBJ1-2; TRBD1 aligns across 9 bases. The junction had 3 bases not matched to a gene; V was cut back by 4 bases and J by 8 bases. The CDR3 extends over 12 amino acids. Germline-derived CDR1 and CDR2 are SGDLS and YYNGEE. The CDR3 nucleotides are TGTGCCAGCAGCCCTGGGACAGGGGGCTACACCTTC. Its protein is CASSPGTGGYTF.

V and J are TRBV30 and TRBJ2-7, with D perhaps matching TRBD1 or TRBD2 (5 bases each). V gave up 0 bases and J gave up 2 bases, with 11 bases separating them. CDR1 and CDR2 from the germline V gene are GTSNPN and SVGIG (reference sequence). The CDR3 sequence is 14 residues long. This chain's CDR3 is CAWSVGTAAYEQYF. The CDR3 nucleotides are TGTGCCTGGAGTGTAGGGACCGCGGCCTACGAGCAGTACTTC.

The V and J genes are TRBV7-2 and TRBJ1-6; no reliable D call. V gave up 3 bases and J gave up 10 bases, with 4 bases separating them. The germline V gene has CDR1 SGHTA and CDR2 FQGNSA. The CDR3 length is 11 residues. The CDR3 reads CASSLGSPLHF. For the CDR3, the DNA is TGTGCCAGCAGCTTGGGGTCACCCCTCCACTTT.

The chain couples TRBV28 to TRBJ2-7, with 9 bases fitting TRBD2. This CDR3 spans 13 amino acids. From germline, CDR1 is MDHEN and CDR2 SYDVKM. V lost 10 bases to trimming and J lost 0 bases; unmatched junction nucleotides: 4. The CDR3 protein is CAIAGGSSYEQYF. The DNA for the CDR3 is TGTGCCATCGCGGGAGGGAGCTCCTACGAGCAGTACTTC.

The J gene is TRBJ1-1, the V gene TRBV9; 7 bases match TRBD1. Per the germline V gene, CDR1 is SGDLS and CDR2 is YYNGEE. This CDR3 has 12 residues. V trimming: 5 bases; J trimming: 7 bases; junction bases outside the gene matches: 5. The CDR3 DNA is TGTGCCAGCAGTCCAGGGGGTCTTGAAGCTTTCTTT. This sequence encodes CASSPGGLEAFF.

This sequence joins TRBV5-8 and TRBJ2-1; D not certain. V was cut by 1 base and J by 0 bases, with 5 bases left in between. The CDR3 length is 14 residues. Germline loops: CDR1 SGHTS, CDR2 YDEGEE. For the CDR3, the DNA is TGTGCCAGCAGCTTGATCAGCTCCTACAATGAGCAGTTCTTC. Translation: CASSLISSYNEQFF.

The chain employs TRBV30 and TRBJ1-1; 8 bases match TRBD1. J gave up 8 bases and V 2 bases, and 16 bases lay outside the gene matches. Germline lookup yields CDR1 GTSNPN and CDR2 SVGIG (reference sequence). The CDR3 totals 16 residues. CDR3 sequence reads: CAWSPPVGQGQVEAFF. DNA for the CDR3: TGTGCCTGGAGTCCTCCAGTAGGACAGGGACAAGTCGAAGCTTTCTTT.

The rearrangement uses TRBV10-3 and TRBJ1-6; 9 bases align to TRBD1. The ends lost 8 bases at V and 4 bases at J; junction bases unmatched: 3. This CDR3 contains 14 residues. Germline V gene sequence: CDR1 ENHRY, CDR2 SYGVKD. The chain's CDR3 is CAIRGTGYNSPLHF. The CDR3 DNA sequence: TGTGCCATCCGTGGGACAGGGTATAATTCACCCCTCCACTTT.

The genes are TRBV18 and TRBJ2-2; D possibly corresponds to TRBD2 (6 bases). Between the trimmed V and J ends, which lost 3 bases and 7 bases, there was a span of 15 bases. The germline V gene encodes CDR1 KGHSH and CDR2 LQKENI. There are 15 residues in the CDR3. The CDR3 spells CASSPPEGRIGELFF. The CDR3 nucleotides are TGTGCCAGCTCACCCCCGGAGGGAAGGATCGGGGAGCTGTTTTTT.

V gene TRBV7-9 combines with J gene TRBJ2-7; D is unclear. Germline V lookup: CDR1 SEHNR, CDR2 FQNEAQ (reference sequence). Between the trimmed V and J ends, which lost 0 bases and 6 bases, there was a span of 6 bases. The CDR3 totals 12 residues. CDR3 sequence: CASSLAPLEQYF. The DNA for the CDR3 is TGTGCCAGCAGCTTAGCACCGCTCGAGCAGTACTTC. The complete variable domain, with remaining parts taken from reference TRBV7-9 and TRBJ2-7, reads DTGVSQNPRHKITKRGQNVTFRCDPISEHNRLYWYRQTLGQGPEFLTYFQNEAQLEKSRLLSDRFSAERPKGSFSTLEIQRTEQGDSAMYLCASSLAPLEQYFGPGTRLTVT.

This clone was observed once. V usage is TRBV16 and J usage is TRBJ1-1, with 12 bases matching TRBD1. The trim removed 4 bases at V and 2 bases at J, leaving 5 bases unmatched. The CDR3 length is 16 residues. Per germline, CDR1 KGHSY and CDR2 FQNENV. The CDR3, as DNA: TGTGCCAGCAGCCCAGGGACAGGGGGCTATAACACTGAAGCTTTCTTT. This sequence encodes CASSPGTGGYNTEAFF.